This is a list of T cell receptor beta chains from one sample in a study of naive and memory T cell subsets. TCRdb reprocessed the UMI-ligation and nested PCR reads via MiXCR and lists one record per CDR3 protein. The top ten clones hold about 1.2% of a sample with some 82,000 distinct CDR3 sequences, roughly 9.2% of them seen once. Sequencing was carried out using naive CD8+ T cells from blood. These TCRs come from a human donor in good health. CDR3s include the opening cysteine and the closing phenylalanine or tryptophan. A D gene is named only where the DNA matches it firmly. Only part of the rows carry a size: once, few, many, or a class if the clone is expanded.

len	d_gene	abundance	j_gene	v_gene	CDR3nt	CDR3aa
13	-	few	TRBJ2-7	TRBV20-1	TGCAGTGCCTCACCCCAGGGTCCCCTCGAGCAGTACTTC	CSASPQGPLEQYF
15	-	-	TRBJ2-7	TRBV27	TGTGCCAGCAGTTTATCGGGGCGGGCCGCCTACGAGCAGTACTTC	CASSLSGRAAYEQYF
17	-	few	TRBJ2-2	TRBV2	TGTGCCAGCAGTGAAGAGGAGACAGGCTCGAACACCGGGGAGCTGTTTTTT	CASSEEETGSNTGELFF
14	TRBD2	-	TRBJ2-1	TRBV29-1	TGCAGCATTCCGGGACTAGCGGCAAACAATGAGCAGTTCTTC	CSIPGLAANNEQFF
16	-	many	TRBJ1-6	TRBV20-1	TGCAGTGCTAGAGATCGTGCAGGGATGGTGGATTCACCCCTCCACTTT	CSARDRAGMVDSPLHF
14	TRBD2	few	TRBJ2-4	TRBV4-3	TGCGCCAGCAGCCAAGATGATAGCGGGGCAGTTCAGTACTTC	CASSQDDSGAVQYF
14	-	-	TRBJ1-5	TRBV9	TGTGCCAGCAGCGCCTCAGATGGCAATCAGCCCCAGCATTTT	CASSASDGNQPQHF
15	TRBD1	few	TRBJ2-7	TRBV7-9	TGTGCCAGCCGTGGACAGGGGGGTTTCGCCTACGAGCAGTACTTC	CASRGQGGFAYEQYF
17	TRBD2	-	TRBJ2-7	TRBV9	TGTGCCAGCAGCGTAGCAGGGGGGACTAGCGGGAGTCGCGAGCAGTACTTC	CASSVAGGTSGSREQYF
15	TRBD1	-	TRBJ2-3	TRBV27	TGTGCCAGCAGTAATACAGGGGGGAACTGGGATACGCAGTATTTT	CASSNTGGNWDTQYF
11	-	-	TRBJ2-2	TRBV28	TGTGACAGCAGTTTGGAAGGGGAGATGTTTTTT	CDSSLEGEMFF
14	TRBD2	many	TRBJ2-1	TRBV27	TGTGCCAGCAGTTTAGCGGGAGGTAGCAATGAGCAGTTCTTC	CASSLAGGSNEQFF
14	-	few	TRBJ1-1	TRBV6-2/TRBV6-3	TGTGCCAGCAGCCCGACAGGCTTAAGGACTGAAGCTTTCTTT	CASSPTGLRTEAFF
14	-	-	TRBJ1-1	TRBV5-6	TGTGCCAGCAGCTCCGACACCGGGGGGCCTGAAGCTTTCTTT	CASSSDTGGPEAFF
14	TRBD2	-	TRBJ2-1	TRBV27	TGTGCCAGCAGTTTACAGACTAGCGGCAATGAGCAGTTCTTC	CASSLQTSGNEQFF
13	-	-	TRBJ1-1	TRBV12-3/TRBV12-4	TGTGCCAGCAGTCCTTCGTTGGGAGCTGAAGCTTTCTTT	CASSPSLGAEAFF
16	-	-	TRBJ2-3	TRBV10-3	TGTGCCATCAGTGAGTCTGGAGCGGACACCACAGATACGCAGTATTTT	CAISESGADTTDTQYF
15	-	-	TRBJ2-3	TRBV27	TGTGCCAGCAGTTTATATGCGGGAAGCACAGATACGCAGTATTTT	CASSLYAGSTDTQYF
18	-	many	TRBJ2-1	TRBV27	TGTGCCAGCAGATCGTCGTACCCAGCTAGCGTGTCCTACAATGAGCAGTTCTTC	CASRSSYPASVSYNEQFF
14	-	-	TRBJ2-5	TRBV25-1	TGTGCCAGCAGTGTGAGGGGGGGTGAAGAGACCCAGTACTTC	CASSVRGGEETQYF
13	-	many	TRBJ1-1	TRBV29-1	TGCAGCGTTGAGTTAGGACCGGTGCGGGGAGCTTTCTTT	CSVELGPVRGAFF
16	TRBD2	many	TRBJ2-5	TRBV4-1	TGCGCCAGCAGCCCGACTAGCGGGAGGCTCCAAGAGACCCAGTACTTC	CASSPTSGRLQETQYF
18	TRBD2	many	TRBJ2-3	TRBV4-1	TGCGCCAGCAGCCAAGAGCCCGCAAGACTAGCGGGGGAGGATACGCAGTATTTT	CASSQEPARLAGEDTQYF
15	TRBD1	few	TRBJ2-5	TRBV9	TGTGCCAGCAGCGCGGGACAGGGGGTTCGAGAGACCCAGTACTTC	CASSAGQGVRETQYF
13	-	many	TRBJ2-3	TRBV29-1	TGCAGCGTTGAATCCGCCCTAACAGATACGCAGTATTTT	CSVESALTDTQYF
15	TRBD2	few	TRBJ2-1	TRBV11-3	TGTGCCAGCAGCTTGCAGGGACTACTCGAGGATGAGCAGTTCTTC	CASSLQGLLEDEQFF
14	TRBD1	many	TRBJ1-1	TRBV7-6	TGTGCCAGCAGTTACAGGGGCACGAACACTGAAGCTTTCTTT	CASSYRGTNTEAFF
15	-	-	TRBJ1-1	TRBV7-6	TGTGCCAGCAGCTTAGTTGGGAAGGGGAACACTGAAGCTTTCTTT	CASSLVGKGNTEAFF
17	-	-	TRBJ2-5	TRBV2	TGTGCCAGCAGTACCCTTGGGGCAGGGCCCGAACGGGAGACCCAGTACTTC	CASSTLGAGPERETQYF
12	-	-	TRBJ2-7	TRBV4-2	TGTGCCAGCAGCCCGGACGGCAACGAGCAGTACTTC	CASSPDGNEQYF